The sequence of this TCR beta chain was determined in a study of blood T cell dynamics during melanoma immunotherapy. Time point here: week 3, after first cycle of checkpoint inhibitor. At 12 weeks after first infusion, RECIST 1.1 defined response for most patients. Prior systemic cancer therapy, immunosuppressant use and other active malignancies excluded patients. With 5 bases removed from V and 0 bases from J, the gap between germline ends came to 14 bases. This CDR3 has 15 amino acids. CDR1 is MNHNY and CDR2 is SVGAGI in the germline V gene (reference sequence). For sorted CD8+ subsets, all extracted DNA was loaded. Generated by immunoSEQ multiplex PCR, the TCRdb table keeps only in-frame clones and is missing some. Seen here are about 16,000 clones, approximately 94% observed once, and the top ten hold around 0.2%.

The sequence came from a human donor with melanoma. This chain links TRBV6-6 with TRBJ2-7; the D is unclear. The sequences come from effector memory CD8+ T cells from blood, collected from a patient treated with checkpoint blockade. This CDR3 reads CASSAGLRTSYEQYF. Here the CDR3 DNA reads TGTGCCAGCAGTGCCGGTCTGCGAACCTCCTACGAGCAGTACTTC.